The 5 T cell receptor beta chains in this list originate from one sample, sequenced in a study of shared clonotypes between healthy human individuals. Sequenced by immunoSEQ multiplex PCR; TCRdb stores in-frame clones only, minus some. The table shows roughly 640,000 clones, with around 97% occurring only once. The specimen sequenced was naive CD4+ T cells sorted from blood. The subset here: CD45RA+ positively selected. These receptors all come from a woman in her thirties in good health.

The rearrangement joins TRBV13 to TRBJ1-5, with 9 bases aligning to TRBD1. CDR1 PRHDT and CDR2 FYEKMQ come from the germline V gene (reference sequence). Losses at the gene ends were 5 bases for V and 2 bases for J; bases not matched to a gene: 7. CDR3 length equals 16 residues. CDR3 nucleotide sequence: TGTGCCAGCAGCCCTTTCACAGGGGGCGGCAATCAGCCCCAGCATTTT. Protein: CASSPFTGGGNQPQHF.

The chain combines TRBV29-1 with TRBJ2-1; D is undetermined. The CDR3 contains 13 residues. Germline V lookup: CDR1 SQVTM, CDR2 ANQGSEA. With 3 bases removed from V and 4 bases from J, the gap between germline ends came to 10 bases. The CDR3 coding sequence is TGCAGCGTTGAGGGGAACATGTACAATGAGCAGTTCTTC. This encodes CSVEGNMYNEQFF.

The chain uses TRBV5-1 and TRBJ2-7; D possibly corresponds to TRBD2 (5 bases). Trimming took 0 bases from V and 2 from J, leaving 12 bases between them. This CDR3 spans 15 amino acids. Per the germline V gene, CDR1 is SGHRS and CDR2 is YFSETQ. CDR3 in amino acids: CASSLAAGLTYEQYF. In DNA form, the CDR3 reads TGCGCCAGCAGCTTGGCCGCGGGTCTCACCTACGAGCAGTACTTC.

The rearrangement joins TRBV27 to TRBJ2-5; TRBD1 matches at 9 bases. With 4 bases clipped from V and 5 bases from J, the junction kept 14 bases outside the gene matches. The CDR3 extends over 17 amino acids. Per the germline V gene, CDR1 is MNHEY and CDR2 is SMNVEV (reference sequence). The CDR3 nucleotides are TGTGCCAGCAGTTCAATCTTTGCACAGGGGGCCATGGAGACCCAGTACTTC. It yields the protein CASSSIFAQGAMETQYF.

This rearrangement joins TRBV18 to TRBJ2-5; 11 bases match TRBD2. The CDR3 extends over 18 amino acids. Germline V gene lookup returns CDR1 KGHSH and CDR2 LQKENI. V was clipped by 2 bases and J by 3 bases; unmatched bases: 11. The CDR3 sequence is CASSPATSGRFLKETQYF. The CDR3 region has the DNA TGTGCCAGCTCACCAGCCACTAGCGGGAGATTCCTGAAAGAGACCCAGTACTTC.